One sample yielded the 7 T cell receptor beta chains listed below, sequenced in a study of T-cell memory formation after mild COVID-19. Via MiXCR, TCRdb re-called the 5' RACE reads, giving one row per CDR3 protein. The table has 90,000 to 120,000 distinct CDR3 sequences, approximately 15% seen once. The sequencing input was PBMCs or a T cell subset sorted from them (not recorded which). The receptor source for this set is a man between 18 and 29 years old who had mild COVID-19 (a few samples of this study predate the infection). Cell type and time point are not known.

The chain uses TRBV30 and TRBJ2-3; TRBD2 matches 9 bases. The junction had 6 bases not matched to a gene; V was cut back by 5 bases and J by 6 bases. Per the germline V gene, CDR1 is GTSNPN and CDR2 is SVGIG (reference sequence). CDR3 size: 13 residues. In nucleotides, the CDR3 is TGTGCCTGGGGGGGACTAGCCCCGGATACGCAGTATTTT. It is translated as CAWGGLAPDTQYF.

The CDR3, as DNA: TGCGCCAGCAGCTTGAGGGGCCCCTACGACGAGCAGTACTTC. This translates into CASSLRGPYDEQYF. This chain joins TRBV5-1 and TRBJ2-7, with D tentatively TRBD1 (5 bases). This CDR3 region has 14 residues. With 1 base removed from V and 5 bases from J, the gap between germline ends came to 13 bases. Looked up from germline, CDR1 is SGHRS and CDR2 is YFSETQ.

About this clonotype: This may stem from a read error, because a much larger clone lies one nucleotide away. The chain uses TRBV29-1 and TRBJ2-7; 7 positions match TRBD1. The junction had 4 bases not matched to a gene; V was cut back by 5 bases and J by 6 bases. The CDR3 covers 11 residues. Germline CDR1 SQVTM, CDR2 ANQGSEA. CDR3 residues: CSVSTGAEQYF. Written as DNA, the CDR3 is TGCAGCGTTTCCACAGGGGCCGAGCAGTACTTC.

The J gene is TRBJ1-1, the V gene TRBV6-5, with TRBD1 matching 7 bases. J was trimmed by 1 base and V by 6 bases; bases with no gene match: 14. The CDR3 spans 17 residues. CDR1 MNHEY and CDR2 SVGAGI come from the germline V gene. CDR3 sequence (DNA): TGTGCCAGCAGAGTTCAAGGGGGCGCCGAGCAGAACACTGAAGCTTTCTTT. Amino acid sequence: CASRVQGGAEQNTEAFF.

In this sample, this clonotype turned up a few times. The CDR3 DNA reads as TGTGCCAGCAGTTCCTTGGAACAGGGCCAGACGAACAATGAGCAGTTCTTC. This encodes CASSSLEQGQTNNEQFF. V and J are TRBV12-3 or TRBV12-4 and TRBJ2-1, with D maybe TRBD1 (6 bases). Trimming shortened V by 4 bases and J by 5 bases, and 21 bases separated the two germline ends. The CDR3 runs to 17 residues.

Many counts were recorded for this clonotype. The chain recombines TRBV7-7 with TRBJ2-5, with D tentatively TRBD1 (6 bases). V lost 5 bases and J 5 bases, leaving 15 bases between the germline ends. The CDR3 spans 14 residues. Per the germline V gene, CDR1 is SSHAT and CDR2 is FNYEAQ (reference sequence). CDR3 sequence: CASSQRVQGETQYF. The CDR3 DNA follows: TGTGCCAGCAGCCAAAGGGTCCAGGGGGAGACCCAGTACTTC.

V usage is TRBV6-5 and J usage is TRBJ1-1; D is undetermined. Germline V gives CDR1 MNHEY, CDR2 SVGAGI. The CDR3 loop spans 16 amino acids. Trimming cost V 0 bases and J 6 bases, with 17 bases left between them. The chain's CDR3 is CASSYSRPVGLAEAFF. The CDR3 coding sequence is TGTGCCAGCAGTTACTCGAGGCCCGTAGGGCTGGCTGAAGCTTTCTTT.